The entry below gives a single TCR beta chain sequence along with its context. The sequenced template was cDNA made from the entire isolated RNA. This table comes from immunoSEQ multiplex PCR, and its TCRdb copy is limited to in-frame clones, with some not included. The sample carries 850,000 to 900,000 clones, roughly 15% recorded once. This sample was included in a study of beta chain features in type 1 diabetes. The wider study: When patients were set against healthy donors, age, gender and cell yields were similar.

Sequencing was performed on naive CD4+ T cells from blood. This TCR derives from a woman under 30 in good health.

The CDR3 region has the DNA TGTGCCAGCAAAACGACAGGGACTAACTATGGCTACACCTTC. Translation: CASKTTGTNYGYTF. The chain employs TRBV28 and TRBJ1-2, with 7 nucleotides matching TRBD1. After removal of 7 bases from V and 0 bases from J, the junction contained 5 bases not matched to a gene. This CDR3 spans 14 amino acids. Germline V gives CDR1 MDHEN, CDR2 SYDVKM.